This TCR beta chain is drawn from a study of cytomegalovirus exposure and HLA in healthy donors. Study-wide results and caveats: Later analysis found that TCR beta chains associated with HLA were more clonally expanded than other, equally common chains.

The CDR3 is made up of 20 amino acids. Germline V gene sequence: CDR1 SGDLS, CDR2 YYNGEE. The V gene end was trimmed by 3 bases and the J gene end by 3 bases; junction bases not matched to a gene: 15. About this clone: Its antigen is not identified.

The PCR contained 60 Vbeta and 13 Jbeta primers. The table came from immunoSEQ multiplex PCR; TCRdb's copy has only in-frame clones and leaves some out. The table records 120,000 or so clones, about 79% of them present only once. This rearrangement joins TRBV9 to TRBJ2-3, with 14 bases matching TRBD2. The sequence was collected from a man between 18 and 29 years old in good health and CMV-seronegative. Input material: PBMCs. The CDR3: CASSARPGLAGVIGTDTQYF. Written as DNA, the CDR3 is TGTGCCAGCAGCGCACGCCCGGGACTAGCGGGAGTGATTGGGACAGATACGCAGTATTTT.